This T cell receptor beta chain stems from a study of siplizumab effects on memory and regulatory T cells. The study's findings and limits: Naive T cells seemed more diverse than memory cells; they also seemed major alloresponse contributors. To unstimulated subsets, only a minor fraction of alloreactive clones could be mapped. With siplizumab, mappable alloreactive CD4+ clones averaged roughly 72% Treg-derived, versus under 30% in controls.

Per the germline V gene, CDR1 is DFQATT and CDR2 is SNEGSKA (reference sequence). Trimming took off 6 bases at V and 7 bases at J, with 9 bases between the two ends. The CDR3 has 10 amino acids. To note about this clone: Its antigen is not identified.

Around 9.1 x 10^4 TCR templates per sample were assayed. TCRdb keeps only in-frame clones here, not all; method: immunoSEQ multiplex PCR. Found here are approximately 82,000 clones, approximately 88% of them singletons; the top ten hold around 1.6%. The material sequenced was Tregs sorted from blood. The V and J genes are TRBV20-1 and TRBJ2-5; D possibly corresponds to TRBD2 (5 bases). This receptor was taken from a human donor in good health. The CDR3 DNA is TGCAGTGCCGAGGCGGGGACCCAGTACTTC. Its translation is CSAEAGTQYF.